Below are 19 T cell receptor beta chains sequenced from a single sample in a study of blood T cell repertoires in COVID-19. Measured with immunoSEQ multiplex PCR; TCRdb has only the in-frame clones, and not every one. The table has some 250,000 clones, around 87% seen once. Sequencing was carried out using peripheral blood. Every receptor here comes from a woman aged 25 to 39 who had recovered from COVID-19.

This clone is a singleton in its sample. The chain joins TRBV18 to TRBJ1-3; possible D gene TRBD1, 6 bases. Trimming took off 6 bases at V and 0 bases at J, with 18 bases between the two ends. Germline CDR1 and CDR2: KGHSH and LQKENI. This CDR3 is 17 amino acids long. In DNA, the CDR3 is TGTGCCAGCTCCCGCAGAAGGGACATCAACTCTGGAAACACCATATATTTT. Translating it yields CASSRRRDINSGNTIYF.

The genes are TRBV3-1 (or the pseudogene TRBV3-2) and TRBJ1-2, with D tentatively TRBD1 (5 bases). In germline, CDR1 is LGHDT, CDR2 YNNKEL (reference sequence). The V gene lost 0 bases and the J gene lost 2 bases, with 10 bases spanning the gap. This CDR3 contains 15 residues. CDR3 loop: CASSQETRGNYGYTF. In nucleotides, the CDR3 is TGTGCCAGCAGCCAAGAGACCCGGGGGAACTATGGCTACACCTTC.

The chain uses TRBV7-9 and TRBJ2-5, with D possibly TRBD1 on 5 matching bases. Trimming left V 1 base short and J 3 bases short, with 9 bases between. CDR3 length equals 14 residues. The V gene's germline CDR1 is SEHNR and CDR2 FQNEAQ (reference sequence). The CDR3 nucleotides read TGTGCCAGCAGCTTAGTTGCAGGGAAAGAGACCCAGTACTTC. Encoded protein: CASSLVAGKETQYF.

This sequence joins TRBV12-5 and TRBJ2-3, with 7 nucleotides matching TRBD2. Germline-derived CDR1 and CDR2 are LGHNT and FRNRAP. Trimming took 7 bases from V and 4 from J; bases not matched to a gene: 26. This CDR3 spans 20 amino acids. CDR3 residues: CASAPPYRTGGEIRADTQYF. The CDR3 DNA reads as TGTGCTAGTGCCCCTCCCTACCGGACGGGGGGAGAAATCAGGGCAGATACGCAGTATTTT.

In DNA form, the CDR3 reads TGTGCCAGCAGCGACGGACAGGGTAGCAATCAGCCCCAGCATTTT. Protein sequence: CASSDGQGSNQPQHF. The chain has TRBV7-9 and TRBJ1-5; 8 bases line up with TRBD1. Germline trimming cut 5 bases from V and 0 bases from J; bases unmatched to any gene: 3. The CDR3 has 15 residues. In germline, CDR1 is SEHNR, CDR2 FQNEAQ (reference sequence).

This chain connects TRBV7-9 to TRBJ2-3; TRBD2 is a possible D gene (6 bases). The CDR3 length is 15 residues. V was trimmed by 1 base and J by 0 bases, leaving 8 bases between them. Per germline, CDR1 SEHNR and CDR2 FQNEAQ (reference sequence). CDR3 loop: CASSLGGTSTDTQYF. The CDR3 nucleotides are TGTGCCAGCAGCTTAGGAGGGACTAGCACAGATACGCAGTATTTT.

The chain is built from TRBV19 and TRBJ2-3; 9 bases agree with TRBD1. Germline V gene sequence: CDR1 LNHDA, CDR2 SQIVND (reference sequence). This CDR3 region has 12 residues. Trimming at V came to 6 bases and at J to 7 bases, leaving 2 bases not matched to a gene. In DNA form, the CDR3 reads TGTGCCAGTAGAGGGACAGGGCATACGCAGTATTTT. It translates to CASRGTGHTQYF. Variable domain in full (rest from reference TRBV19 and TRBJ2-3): DGGITQSPKYLFRKEGQNVTLSCEQNLNHDAMYWYRQDPGQGLRLIYYSQIVNDFQKGDIAEGYSVSREKKESFPLTVTSAQKNPTAFYLCASRGTGHTQYFGPGTRLTVL.

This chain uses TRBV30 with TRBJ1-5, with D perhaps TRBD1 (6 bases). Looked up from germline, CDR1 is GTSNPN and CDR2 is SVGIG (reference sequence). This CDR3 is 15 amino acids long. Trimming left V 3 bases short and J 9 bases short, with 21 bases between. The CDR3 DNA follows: TGTGCCTGGAGCCTACGCGGGGGCCGAGGTGGGCCCCAGCATTTT. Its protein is CAWSLRGGRGGPQHF.

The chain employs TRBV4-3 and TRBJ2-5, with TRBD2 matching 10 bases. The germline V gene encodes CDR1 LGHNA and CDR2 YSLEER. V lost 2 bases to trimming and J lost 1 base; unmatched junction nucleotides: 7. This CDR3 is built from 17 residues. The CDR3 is CASSQNQASGGQETQYF. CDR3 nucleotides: TGCGCCAGCAGCCAAAATCAGGCTAGCGGGGGCCAAGAGACCCAGTACTTC.

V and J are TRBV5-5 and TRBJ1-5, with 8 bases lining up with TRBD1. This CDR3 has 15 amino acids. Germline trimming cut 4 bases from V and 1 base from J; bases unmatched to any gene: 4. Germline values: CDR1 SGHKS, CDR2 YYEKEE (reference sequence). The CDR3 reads CASSPGQGSNQPQHF. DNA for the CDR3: TGTGCCAGCAGCCCCGGACAGGGAAGCAATCAGCCCCAGCATTTT.

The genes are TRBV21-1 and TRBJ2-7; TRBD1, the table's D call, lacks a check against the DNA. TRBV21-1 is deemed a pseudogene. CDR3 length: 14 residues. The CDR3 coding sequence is TGTGCCAGCAGCAAAAGGGGCAGTCCCTACGAGCAGTACTTC. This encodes CASSKRGSPYEQYF.

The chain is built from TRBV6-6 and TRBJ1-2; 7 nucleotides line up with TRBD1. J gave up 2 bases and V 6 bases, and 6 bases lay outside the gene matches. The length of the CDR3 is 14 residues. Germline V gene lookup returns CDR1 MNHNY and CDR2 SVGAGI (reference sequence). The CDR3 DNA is TGTGCCAGCAGCCTACGACAGGGAAACTATGGCTACACCTTC. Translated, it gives CASSLRQGNYGYTF.

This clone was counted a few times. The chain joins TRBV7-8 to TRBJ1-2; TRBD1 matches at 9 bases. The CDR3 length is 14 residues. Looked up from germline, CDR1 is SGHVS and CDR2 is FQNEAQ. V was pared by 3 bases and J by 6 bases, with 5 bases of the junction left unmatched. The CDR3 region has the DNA TGTGCCAGCAGCTTTACAGGGGGCGCAAATGGCTACACCTTC. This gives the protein CASSFTGGANGYTF.

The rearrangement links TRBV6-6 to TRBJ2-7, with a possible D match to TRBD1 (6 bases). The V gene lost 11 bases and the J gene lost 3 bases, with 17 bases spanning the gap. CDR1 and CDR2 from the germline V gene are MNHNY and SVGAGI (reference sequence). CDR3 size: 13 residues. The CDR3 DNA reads TGTGCCTGCCGGGACACCTCCGGCTACGAGCAGTACTTC. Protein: CACRDTSGYEQYF.

CDR3 bases: TGTGCCAGCAGCTGGCCCGGGACAGAAAAAGAGACCCAGTACTTC. Translation: CASSWPGTEKETQYF. V and J are TRBV7-9 and TRBJ2-5, with TRBD1 matching 7 bases. V shed 4 bases and J 3 bases; nucleotides not matched to a gene: 8. The CDR3 loop spans 15 amino acids. Germline values: CDR1 SEHNR, CDR2 FQNEAQ (reference sequence).

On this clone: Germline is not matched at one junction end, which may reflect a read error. The CDR3 sequence: CASSPLTMGGHF. The CDR3 DNA is TGCGCCAGCAGCCCACTCACAATGGGGGGACATTTT. The chain couples TRBV5-1 to TRBJ1-3; perhaps TRBD1 as D (5 bases). The CDR3 totals 12 residues. The germline CDR1 and CDR2 sequences are SGHRS and YFSETQ.

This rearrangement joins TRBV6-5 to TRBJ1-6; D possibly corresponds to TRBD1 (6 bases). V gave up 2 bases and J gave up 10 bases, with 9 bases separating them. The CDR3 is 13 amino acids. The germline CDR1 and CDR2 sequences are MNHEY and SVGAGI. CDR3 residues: CASSYGGASPLHF. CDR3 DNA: TGTGCCAGCAGTTACGGGGGGGCCTCACCCCTCCACTTT.

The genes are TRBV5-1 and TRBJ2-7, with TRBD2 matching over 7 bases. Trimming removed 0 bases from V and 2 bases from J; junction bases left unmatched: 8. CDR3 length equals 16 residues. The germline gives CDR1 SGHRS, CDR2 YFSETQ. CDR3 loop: CASSLGSSGATYEQYF. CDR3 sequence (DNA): TGCGCCAGCAGCTTGGGGTCGAGCGGGGCGACCTACGAGCAGTACTTC.

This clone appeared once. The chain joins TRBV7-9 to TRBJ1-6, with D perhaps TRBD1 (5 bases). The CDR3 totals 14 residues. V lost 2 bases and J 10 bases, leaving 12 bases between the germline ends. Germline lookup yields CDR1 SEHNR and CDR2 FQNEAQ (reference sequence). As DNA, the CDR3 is TGTGCCAGCAGCTTAATGGGGGGGAACTCACCCCTCCACTTT. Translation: CASSLMGGNSPLHF. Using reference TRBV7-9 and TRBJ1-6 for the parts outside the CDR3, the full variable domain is DTGVSQNPRHKITKRGQNVTFRCDPISEHNRLYWYRQTLGQGPEFLTYFQNEAQLEKSRLLSDRFSAERPKGSFSTLEIQRTEQGDSAMYLCASSLMGGNSPLHFGNGTRLTVT.